Listed here is a single TCR beta chain. Its target is not known. A v3.0 immunoSEQ assay was performed at survey level. Researchers set sequencing to target about 35,000-55,000 T-cell genomes per sample. Here immunoSEQ multiplex PCR was the method, and the copy in TCRdb shows in-frame clones only, minus some. The repertoire consists of about 40,000 clones, with more than 80% occurring once and the leading ten covering roughly 6.1%. This sample was included in a study of long-term antiretroviral therapy in people with HIV. In the study overall: Some samples came about a decade before the 2015 immediate-ART recommendation, and these were the earliest. General observations from the study: The data indicate that diversity increased after ART but remained below transplant donor controls.

This sequence originates from a woman between 45 and 65 years old with HIV. The material was unsorted PBMCs, obtained 3.1 years after starting antiretroviral therapy.

The CDR3 sequence is CASSVGGYYNEQFF. Here the CDR3 DNA reads TGTGCCAGCAGCGTAGGTGGCTACTACAATGAGCAGTTCTTC. The chain joins TRBV9 to TRBJ2-1; D unclear. Per the germline V gene, CDR1 is SGDLS and CDR2 is YYNGEE. Trimming stripped 0 bases from V and 3 bases from J, with 7 bases between. This CDR3 comprises 14 residues.